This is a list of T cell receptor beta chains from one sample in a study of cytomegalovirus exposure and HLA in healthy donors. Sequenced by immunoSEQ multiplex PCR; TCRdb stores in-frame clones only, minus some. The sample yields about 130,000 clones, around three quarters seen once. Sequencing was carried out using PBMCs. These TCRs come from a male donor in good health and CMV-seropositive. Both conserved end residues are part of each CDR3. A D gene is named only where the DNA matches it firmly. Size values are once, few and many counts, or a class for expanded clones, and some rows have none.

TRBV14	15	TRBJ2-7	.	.	TGTGCCAGCAGCCGAAATAGCGGAGACCCCTACGAGCAGTACTTC	CASSRNSGDPYEQYF
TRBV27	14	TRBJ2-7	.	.	TGTGCCAGCAGTTTTACCAGGGATTCTAACGAGCAGTACTTC	CASSFTRDSNEQYF
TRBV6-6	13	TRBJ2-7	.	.	TGTGCCAGCCGCAGGGGAGAGACCTACGAGCAGTACTTC	CASRRGETYEQYF
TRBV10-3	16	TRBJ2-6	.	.	TGTGCCATCAGCCACCCGGGGAACACTGGGGCCAACGTCCTGACTTTC	CAISHPGNTGANVLTF
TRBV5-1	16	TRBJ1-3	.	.	TGCGCCAGCAGCCTGGACGGAGCACTCTCTGGAAACACCATATATTTT	CASSLDGALSGNTIYF
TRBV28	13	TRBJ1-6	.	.	TGTGCCAGCAGCCCCCGGCGGGGTTCACCCCTCCACTTT	CASSPRRGSPLHF
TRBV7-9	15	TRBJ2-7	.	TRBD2	TGTGCCAGCAGCTTAGGTTCTAGCGGGAGGGACGAGCAGTACTTC	CASSLGSSGRDEQYF
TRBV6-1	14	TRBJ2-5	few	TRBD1	TGTGCCAGCAGTACAGACAGGGCCCAAGAGACCCAGTACTTC	CASSTDRAQETQYF
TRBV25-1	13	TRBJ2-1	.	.	TGTGCCAGCAGTAAAGGGGTCAGTGCTGAGCAGTTCTTC	CASSKGVSAEQFF
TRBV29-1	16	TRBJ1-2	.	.	TGCAGCGTTGAATGGCGGCAGGACAAGGTATTTTGGGGCTACACCTTC	CSVEWRQDKVFWGYTF
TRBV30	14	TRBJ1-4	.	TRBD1	TGTGCCTGGGCGACGGACAGGCTAACTGAAAAACTGTTTTTT	CAWATDRLTEKLFF
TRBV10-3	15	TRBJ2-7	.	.	TGTGCCATCAGTGCCCTTTCAGGGTTGAACTACGAGCAGTACTTC	CAISALSGLNYEQYF
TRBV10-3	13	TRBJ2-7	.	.	TGTGCCAGCGCCAATGGACTCGACTACGAGCAGTACTTC	CASANGLDYEQYF
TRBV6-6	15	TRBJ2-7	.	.	TGTGCCAGCACCTACGGCGGGACCTTTAGGGACGAGCAGTACTTC	CASTYGGTFRDEQYF
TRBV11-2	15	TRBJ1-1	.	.	TGTGCCAGCAGCATCGCCCCCGGGGGTGGCACTGAAGCTTTCTTT	CASSIAPGGGTEAFF
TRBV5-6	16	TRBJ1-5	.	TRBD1	TGTGCCAGCAGCTTGTGGGACAGGGATAGCAATCAGCCCCAGCATTTT	CASSLWDRDSNQPQHF
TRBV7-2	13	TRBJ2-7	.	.	TGTGCCAGCAGAACGGGGGGCGCCTACGAGCAGTACTTC	CASRTGGAYEQYF
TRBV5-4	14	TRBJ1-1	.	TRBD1	TGTGCCAGCGGGAGGACAGGGCCGAACACTGAAGCTTTCTTT	CASGRTGPNTEAFF
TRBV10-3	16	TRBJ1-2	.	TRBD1	TGTGCCATCAGCCGGGACAGGGTATCTCCTAACTATGGCTACACCTTC	CAISRDRVSPNYGYTF
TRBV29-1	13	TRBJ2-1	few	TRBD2	TGCAGCGGAGGGACTAGCGGATACAATGAGCAGTTCTTC	CSGGTSGYNEQFF
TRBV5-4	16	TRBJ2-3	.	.	TGTGCCAGCAGCTTGGAGTGGGACACTAGCACAGATACGCAGTATTTT	CASSLEWDTSTDTQYF
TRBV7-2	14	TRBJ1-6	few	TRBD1	TGTGCCAGCACCCCCCGGACAGGGGGTTCACCCCTCCACTTT	CASTPRTGGSPLHF
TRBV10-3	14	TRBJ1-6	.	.	TGTGCCATCAGTTCCCCTAGTAATAATTCACCCCTCCACTTT	CAISSPSNNSPLHF
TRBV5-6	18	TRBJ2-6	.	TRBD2	TGTGCCAGCAGCTTGGCGGGGGGGCAAAGCTTTGGGGCCAACGTCCTGACTTTC	CASSLAGGQSFGANVLTF
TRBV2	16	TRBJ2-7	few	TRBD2	TGTGCCAGCAGCCACGGGACTAGCGGGATTCTCTACGAGCAGTACTTC	CASSHGTSGILYEQYF
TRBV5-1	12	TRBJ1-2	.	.	TGCGCCAGCAGCCCCGACAGCTATGGCTACACCTTC	CASSPDSYGYTF
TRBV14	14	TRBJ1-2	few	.	TGTGCCAGCAGCCAAAGGATCCAGGGTAGGGGCTACACCTTC	CASSQRIQGRGYTF
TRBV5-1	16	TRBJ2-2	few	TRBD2	TGCGCCAGCAGCCTAAGCGGGGGGGCTGTCACCGGGGAGCTGTTTTTT	CASSLSGGAVTGELFF
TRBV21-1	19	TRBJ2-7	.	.	TGTGCCAGCAGCAAAGAAGCTAGCGGAAAATACTTCTTCTCCTACGAGCAGTACTTC	CASSKEASGKYFFSYEQYF
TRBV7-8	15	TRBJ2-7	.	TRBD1	TGTGCCAGCAGCCCCCGGGACAGGGGCTTCCACGAGCAGTACTTC	CASSPRDRGFHEQYF
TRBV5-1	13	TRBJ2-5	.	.	TGCGCCAGCAGCTTGGAGGAGGGGGAGACCCAGTACTTC	CASSLEEGETQYF
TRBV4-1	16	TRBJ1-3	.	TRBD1	TGCGCCAGCAGCCAAGGGGACGACAGGGAAGGAAACACCATATATTTT	CASSQGDDREGNTIYF
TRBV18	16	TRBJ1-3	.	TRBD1	TGTGCCAGCTCACCGACAGGGTACGGCTCTGGAAACACCATATATTTT	CASSPTGYGSGNTIYF
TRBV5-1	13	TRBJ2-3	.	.	TGCGCCAGCAGCTTGGGAGGGACAGATACGCAGTATTTT	CASSLGGTDTQYF
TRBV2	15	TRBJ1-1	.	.	TGTGCCAGCAGTCCGTTTGACAGGAGGAACACTGAAGCTTTCTTT	CASSPFDRRNTEAFF
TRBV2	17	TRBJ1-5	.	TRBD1	TGTGCCAGCAAAGAGGGGGCTTCGGGGTATAGCAATCAGCCCCAGCATTTT	CASKEGASGYSNQPQHF
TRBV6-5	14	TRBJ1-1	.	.	TGTGCCAGCAGTTACTCAGGCGGCAACACTGAAGCTTTCTTT	CASSYSGGNTEAFF
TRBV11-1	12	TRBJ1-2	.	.	TGTGCCAGCAGCGCAACAGGGTTTGGCTACACCTTC	CASSATGFGYTF
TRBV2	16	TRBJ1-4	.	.	TGTGCCAGCAGTGGGTCTGACAGTTCAACTAATGAAAAACTGTTTTTT	CASSGSDSSTNEKLFF
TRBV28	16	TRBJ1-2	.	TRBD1	TGTGCCAGCACCCCGGACAGGCTTACCGGTATCTATGGCTACACCTTC	CASTPDRLTGIYGYTF
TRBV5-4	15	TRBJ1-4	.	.	TGTGCCAGCAGCTTGGAGGGTAGGGGGAGTGAAAAACTGTTTTTT	CASSLEGRGSEKLFF
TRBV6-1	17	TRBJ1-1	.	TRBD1	TGTGCCAGCAGTGAACCCAGGGGGCTCCACAGGCGCACTGAAGCTTTCTTT	CASSEPRGLHRRTEAFF
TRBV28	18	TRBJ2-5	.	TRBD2	TGTGCCAGCAGTTTACGGCTTGCGGGGGGACTGATACAAGAGACCCAGTACTTC	CASSLRLAGGLIQETQYF
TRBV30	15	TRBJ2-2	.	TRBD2	TGTGCCTGGACCCTGGGACTAGCGTGGGGCGGGGAGCTGTTTTTT	CAWTLGLAWGGELFF